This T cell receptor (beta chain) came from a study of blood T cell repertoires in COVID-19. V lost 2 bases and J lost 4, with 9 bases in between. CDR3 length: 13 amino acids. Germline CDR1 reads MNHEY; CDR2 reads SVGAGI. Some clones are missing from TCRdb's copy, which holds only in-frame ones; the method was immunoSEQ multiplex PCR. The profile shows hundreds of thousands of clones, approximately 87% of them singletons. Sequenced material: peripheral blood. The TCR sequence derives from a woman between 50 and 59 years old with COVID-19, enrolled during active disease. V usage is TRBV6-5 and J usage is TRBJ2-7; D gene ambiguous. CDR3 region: CASSYLGSYEQYF. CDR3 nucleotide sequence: TGTGCCAGCAGTTACCTCGGTTCTTACGAGCAGTACTTC.